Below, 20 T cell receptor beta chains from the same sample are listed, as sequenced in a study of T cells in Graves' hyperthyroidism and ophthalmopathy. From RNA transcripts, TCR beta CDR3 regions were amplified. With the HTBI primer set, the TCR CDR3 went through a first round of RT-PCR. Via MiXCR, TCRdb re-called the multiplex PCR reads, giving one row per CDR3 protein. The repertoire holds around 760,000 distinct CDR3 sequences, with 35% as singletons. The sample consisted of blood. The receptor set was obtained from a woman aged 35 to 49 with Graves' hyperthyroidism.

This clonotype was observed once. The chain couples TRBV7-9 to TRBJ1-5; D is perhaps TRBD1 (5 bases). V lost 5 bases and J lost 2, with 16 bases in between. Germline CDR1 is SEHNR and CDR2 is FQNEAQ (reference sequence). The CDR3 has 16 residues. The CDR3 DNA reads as TGTGCCAGCAGCCCCCCGGGAAGGGGCGGCAATCAGCCCCAGCATTTT. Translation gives CASSPPGRGGNQPQHF.

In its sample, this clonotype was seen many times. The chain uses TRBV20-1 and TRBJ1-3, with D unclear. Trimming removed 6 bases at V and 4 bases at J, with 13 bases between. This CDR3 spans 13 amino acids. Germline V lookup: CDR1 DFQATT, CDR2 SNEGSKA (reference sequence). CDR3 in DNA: TGCAGTGCCCCCGGGGAACCGGGAAACACCATATATTTT. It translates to CSAPGEPGNTIYF.

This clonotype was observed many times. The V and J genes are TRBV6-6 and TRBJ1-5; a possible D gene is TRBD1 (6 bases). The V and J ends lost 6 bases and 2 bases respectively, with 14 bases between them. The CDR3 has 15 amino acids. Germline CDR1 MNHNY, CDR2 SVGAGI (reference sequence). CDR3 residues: CASSIQGLGNQPQHF. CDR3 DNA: TGTGCCAGCAGCATACAGGGTTTGGGCAATCAGCCCCAGCATTTT.

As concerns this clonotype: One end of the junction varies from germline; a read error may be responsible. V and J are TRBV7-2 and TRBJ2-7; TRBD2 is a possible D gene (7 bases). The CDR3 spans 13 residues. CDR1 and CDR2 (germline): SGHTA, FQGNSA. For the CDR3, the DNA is TGCGCCAGCAGCCAAGAGTTCGGGGCAGGGGAGGGCTTC. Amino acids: CASSQEFGAGEGF. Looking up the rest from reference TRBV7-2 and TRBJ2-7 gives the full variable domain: GAGVSQSPSNKVTEKGKDVELRCDPISGHTALYWYRQSLGQGLEFLIYFQGNSAPDKSGLPSDRFSAERTGGSVSTLTIQRTQQEDSAVYLCASSQEFGAGEGFGPGTRLTVT.

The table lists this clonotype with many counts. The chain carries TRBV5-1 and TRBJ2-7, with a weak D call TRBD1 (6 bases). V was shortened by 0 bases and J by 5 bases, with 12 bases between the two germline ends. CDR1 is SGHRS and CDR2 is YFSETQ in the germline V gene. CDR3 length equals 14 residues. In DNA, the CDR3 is TGCGCCAGCAGCTTGGGCAGGGGCCCGGACGAGCAGTACTTC. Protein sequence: CASSLGRGPDEQYF.

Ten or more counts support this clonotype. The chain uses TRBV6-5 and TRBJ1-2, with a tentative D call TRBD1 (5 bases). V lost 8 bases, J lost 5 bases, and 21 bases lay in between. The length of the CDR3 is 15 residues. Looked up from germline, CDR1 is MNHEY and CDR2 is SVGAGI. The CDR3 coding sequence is TGTGCCAGCTGTGCCCCGAGGGGCTCGCGGTATGGCTACACCTTC. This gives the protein CASCAPRGSRYGYTF.

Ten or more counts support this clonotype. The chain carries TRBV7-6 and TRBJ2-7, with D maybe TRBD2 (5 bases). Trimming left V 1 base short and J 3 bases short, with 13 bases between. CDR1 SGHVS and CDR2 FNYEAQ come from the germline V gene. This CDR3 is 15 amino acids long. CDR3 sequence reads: CASSLEGSQSYEQYF. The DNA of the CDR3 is TGTGCCAGCAGCTTAGAAGGGAGTCAAAGCTACGAGCAGTACTTC.

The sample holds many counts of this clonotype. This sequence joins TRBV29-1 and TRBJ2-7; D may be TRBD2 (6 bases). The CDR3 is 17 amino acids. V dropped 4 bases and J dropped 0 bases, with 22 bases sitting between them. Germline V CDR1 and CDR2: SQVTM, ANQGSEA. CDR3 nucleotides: TGCAGCGTTGTTCTCGCGGGAAGGGATGTAAGCTCCTACGAGCAGTACTTC. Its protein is CSVVLAGRDVSSYEQYF.

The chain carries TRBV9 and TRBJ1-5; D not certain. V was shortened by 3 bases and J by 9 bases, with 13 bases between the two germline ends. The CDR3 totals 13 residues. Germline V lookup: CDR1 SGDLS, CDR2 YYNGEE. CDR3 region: CASSGAYGGPQHF. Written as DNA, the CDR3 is TGTGCCAGCAGCGGCGCCTATGGAGGGCCCCAGCATTTT. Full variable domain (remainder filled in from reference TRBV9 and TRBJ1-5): DSGVTQTPKHLITATGQRVTLRCSPRSGDLSVYWYQQSLDQGLQFLIQYYNGEERAKGNILERFSAQQFPDLHSELNLSSLELGDSALYFCASSGAYGGPQHFGDGTRLSIL.

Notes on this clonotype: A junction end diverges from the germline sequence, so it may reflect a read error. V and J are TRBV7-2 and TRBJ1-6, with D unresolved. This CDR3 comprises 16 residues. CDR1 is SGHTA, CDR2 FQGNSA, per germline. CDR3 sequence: CASSQSRDASGPPLHF. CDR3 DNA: TGTGCCAGCAGCCAGTCGCGGGATGCGTCCGGGCCACCCCTTCACTTT.

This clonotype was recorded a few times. The CDR3 spells CASSQVGSGTEAFF. CDR3 nucleotide sequence: TGTGCCAGCAGCCAGGTGGGAAGCGGCACTGAAGCTTTCTTT. The rearrangement links TRBV7-9 to TRBJ1-1; D remains unclear. Trimming removed 5 bases from V and 4 bases from J, with 14 bases in between. CDR1 is SEHNR, CDR2 FQNEAQ, per germline (reference sequence). CDR3 length: 14 amino acids.

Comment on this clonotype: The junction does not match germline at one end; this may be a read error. CDR3 amino acids: CASFRQPYEQYF. The CDR3 DNA follows: TGTGCCAGCTTTAGGCAGCCCTACGAGCAATACTTC. The chain couples TRBV28 to TRBJ2-7; D uncertain. The CDR3 covers 12 residues. Germline assignment: CDR1 MDHEN and CDR2 SYDVKM.

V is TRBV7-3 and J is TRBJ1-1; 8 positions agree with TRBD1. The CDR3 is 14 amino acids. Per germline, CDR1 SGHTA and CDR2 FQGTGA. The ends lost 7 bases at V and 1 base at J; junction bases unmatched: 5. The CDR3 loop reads CASKKTGGNTEAFF. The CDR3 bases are TGTGCCAGCAAAAAAACAGGGGGGAACACTGAAGCTTTCTTT.

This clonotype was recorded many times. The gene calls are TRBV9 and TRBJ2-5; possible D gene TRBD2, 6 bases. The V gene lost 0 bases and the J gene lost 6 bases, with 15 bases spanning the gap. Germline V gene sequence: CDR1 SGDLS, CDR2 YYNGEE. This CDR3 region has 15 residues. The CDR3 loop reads CASSVAGVAAQTQYF. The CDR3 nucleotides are TGTGCCAGCAGCGTAGCTGGGGTAGCGGCACAGACCCAGTACTTC.

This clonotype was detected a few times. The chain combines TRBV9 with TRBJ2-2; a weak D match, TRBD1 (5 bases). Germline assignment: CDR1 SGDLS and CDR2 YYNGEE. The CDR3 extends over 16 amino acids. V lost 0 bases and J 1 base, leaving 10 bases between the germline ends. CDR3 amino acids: CASSVATTENTGELFF. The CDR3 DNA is TGTGCCAGCAGCGTAGCTACGACAGAGAACACCGGGGAGCTGTTTTTT.

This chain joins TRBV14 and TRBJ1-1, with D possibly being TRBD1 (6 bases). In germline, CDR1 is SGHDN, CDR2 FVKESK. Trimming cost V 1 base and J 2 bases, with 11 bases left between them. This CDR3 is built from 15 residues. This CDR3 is CASSQGDRTNTEAFF. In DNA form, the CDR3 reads TGTGCCAGCAGCCAAGGAGACAGGACAAACACTGAAGCTTTCTTT.

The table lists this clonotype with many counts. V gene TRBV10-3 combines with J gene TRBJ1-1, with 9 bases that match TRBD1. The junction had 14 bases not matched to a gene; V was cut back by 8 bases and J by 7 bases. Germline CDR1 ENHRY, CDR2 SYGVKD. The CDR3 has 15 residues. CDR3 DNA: TGTGCCATCGGACAGGGGAAGCAGTCGCATCTTGAAGCTTTCTTT. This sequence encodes CAIGQGKQSHLEAFF.

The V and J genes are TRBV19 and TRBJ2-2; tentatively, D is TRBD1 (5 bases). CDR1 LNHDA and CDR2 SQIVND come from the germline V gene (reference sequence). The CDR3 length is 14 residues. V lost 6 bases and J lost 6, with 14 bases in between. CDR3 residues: CASSLTDSSGELFF. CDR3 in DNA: TGTGCCAGTAGCCTGACAGACAGCTCCGGGGAGCTGTTTTTT.

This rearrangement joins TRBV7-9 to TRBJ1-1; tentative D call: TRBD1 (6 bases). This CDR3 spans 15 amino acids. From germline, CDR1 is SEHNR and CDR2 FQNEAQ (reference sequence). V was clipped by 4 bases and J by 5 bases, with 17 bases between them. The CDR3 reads CASSSGDGEGTEAFF. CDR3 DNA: TGTGCCAGCAGCTCAGGGGACGGCGAGGGAACTGAAGCTTTCTTT.

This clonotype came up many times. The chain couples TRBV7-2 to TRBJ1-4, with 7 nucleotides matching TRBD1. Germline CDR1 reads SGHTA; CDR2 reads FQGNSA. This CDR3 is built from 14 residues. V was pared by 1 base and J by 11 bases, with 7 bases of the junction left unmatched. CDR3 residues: CASSLDRGSGKLFF. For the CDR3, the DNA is TGTGCCAGCAGCTTAGACAGGGGTTCCGGGAAACTGTTTTTT.